A single TCR beta chain is shown here with its context. The sample is drawn from a study of blood T cell repertoires in COVID-19. Study-wide context: Sites across the United States, Italy and Spain contributed samples from acute and convalescent COVID-19.

Authors' methods: Estimated nucleated cell counts came from reference gene primer amplification. Data came from immunoSEQ multiplex PCR; TCRdb stores just in-frame clones and leaves some out. D and trimming were read from the DNA, whereas the V and J calls and clone size are those reported in that table. The sample lists fewer than 150,000 clones, more than 80% occurring once. CDR1 and CDR2 (germline): LNHDA, SQIVND (reference sequence). The CDR3 consists of 13 residues. The V end lost 1 base, the J end lost 9 bases, and 10 bases lay between the germline ends. The material sequenced was peripheral blood. V usage is TRBV19 and J usage is TRBJ2-1; D is perhaps TRBD2 (5 bases). The TCR was taken from a human donor in a cohort sampled during active COVID-19. This chain's CDR3 is CASSIVTGSEQFF. The CDR3 bases are TGTGCCAGTAGTATAGTAACGGGGAGTGAGCAGTTCTTC.